The source of this T cell receptor (beta chain) is a study of early T cells in non-severe SARS-CoV-2 infection. This clonotype has only a few counts. This CDR3 is built from 13 residues. V was clipped by 5 bases and J by 9 bases, with 17 bases between them. In germline, CDR1 is SGHTA, CDR2 FQGNSA. TCRdb re-analysed the 5' RACE reads in MiXCR, keeping a single row per CDR3 protein. The sample records tens of thousands of distinct CDR3 sequences, about 10% being singletons. This chain links TRBV7-2 with TRBJ2-7; either TRBD1 or TRBD2 may fit D (5 bases each). Material: whole blood, obtained at baseline. The sequence was obtained from an adult who was a healthcare worker with PCR-confirmed SARS-CoV-2 infection or an uninfected control (not recorded which). CDR3 residues: CASSHGTRRGQYF. CDR3 DNA: TGTGCCAGCAGCCATGGGACCCGCCGTGGGCAGTACTTC.